This note documents a single T cell receptor beta chain sequence. Across 20 to 25 US areas, participants ranged in age from 18 to 89 years. The data derive from a study of blood T cell repertoires in COVID-19. The overall study: Collection of acute and convalescent COVID-19 samples took place in the United States, Italy and Spain.

Sequencing was performed with immunoSEQ multiplex PCR; in TCRdb, only in-frame clones are kept and a portion is missing. Of 300,000 to 400,000 clones listed, 65% to 90% are singletons. The V segment lost 4 bases and the J segment 4 bases; nucleotides outside the gene matches: 4. Germline V gene lookup returns CDR1 SGHNT and CDR2 YYREEE (reference sequence). The CDR3 has 15 residues. Sequencing used PBMCs or T cells enriched from blood (not recorded which). The receptor was derived from a woman aged 35 to 49 with acute COVID-19. The V call is TRBV5-4, the J call TRBJ1-4; 10 nucleotides line up with TRBD1. The CDR3 bases are TGTGCCAGCAGCACGGGACAGGGGAATAATGAAAAACTGTTTTTT. Residues: CASSTGQGNNEKLFF.